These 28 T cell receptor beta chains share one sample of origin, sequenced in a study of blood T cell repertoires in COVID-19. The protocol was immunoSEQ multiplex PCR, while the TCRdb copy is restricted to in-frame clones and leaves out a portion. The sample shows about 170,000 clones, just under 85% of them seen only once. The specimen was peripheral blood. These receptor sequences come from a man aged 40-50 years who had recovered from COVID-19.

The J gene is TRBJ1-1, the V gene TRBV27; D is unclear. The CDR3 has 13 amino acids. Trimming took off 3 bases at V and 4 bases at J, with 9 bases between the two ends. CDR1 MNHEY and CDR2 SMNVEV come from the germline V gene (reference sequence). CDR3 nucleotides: TGTGCCAGCAGTTTGTCGGGATTCACTGAAGCTTTCTTT. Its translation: CASSLSGFTEAFF.

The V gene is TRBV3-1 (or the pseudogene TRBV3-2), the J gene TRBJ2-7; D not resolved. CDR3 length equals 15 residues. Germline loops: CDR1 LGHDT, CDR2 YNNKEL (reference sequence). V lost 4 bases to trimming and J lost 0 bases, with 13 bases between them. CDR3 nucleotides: TGTGCCAGCAGCCCGTGGAGACTCAGCTCCTACGAGCAGTACTTC. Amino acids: CASSPWRLSSYEQYF.

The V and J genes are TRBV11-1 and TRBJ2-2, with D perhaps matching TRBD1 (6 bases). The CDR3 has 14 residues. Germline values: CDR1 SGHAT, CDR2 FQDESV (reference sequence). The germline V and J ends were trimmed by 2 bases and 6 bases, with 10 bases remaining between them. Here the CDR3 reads CASSLQTGPGELFF. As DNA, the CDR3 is TGTGCCAGCAGCTTACAAACAGGGCCCGGGGAGCTGTTTTTT.

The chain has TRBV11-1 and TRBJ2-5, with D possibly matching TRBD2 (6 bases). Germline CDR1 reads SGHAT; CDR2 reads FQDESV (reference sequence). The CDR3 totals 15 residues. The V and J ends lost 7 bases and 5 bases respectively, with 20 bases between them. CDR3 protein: CASNPVAGMGETQYF. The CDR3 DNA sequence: TGTGCCAGCAACCCAGTGGCGGGGATGGGGGAGACCCAGTACTTC.

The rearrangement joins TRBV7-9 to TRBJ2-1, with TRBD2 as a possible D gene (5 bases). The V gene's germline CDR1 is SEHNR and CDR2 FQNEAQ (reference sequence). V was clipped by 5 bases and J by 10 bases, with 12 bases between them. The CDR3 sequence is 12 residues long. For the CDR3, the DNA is TGTGCCAGCAGCCCGGACTTGGAGGAGCAGTTCTTC. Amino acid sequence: CASSPDLEEQFF. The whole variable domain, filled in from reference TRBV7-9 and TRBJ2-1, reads DTGVSQNPRHKITKRGQNVTFRCDPISEHNRLYWYRQTLGQGPEFLTYFQNEAQLEKSRLLSDRFSAERPKGSFSTLEIQRTEQGDSAMYLCASSPDLEEQFFGPGTRLTVL.

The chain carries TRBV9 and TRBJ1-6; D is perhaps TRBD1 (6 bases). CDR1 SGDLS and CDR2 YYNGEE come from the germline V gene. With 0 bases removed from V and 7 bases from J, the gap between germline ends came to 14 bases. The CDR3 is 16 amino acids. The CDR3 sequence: CASSVDAGVGNSPLHF. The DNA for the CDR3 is TGTGCCAGCAGCGTAGACGCAGGGGTGGGGAATTCACCCCTCCACTTT.

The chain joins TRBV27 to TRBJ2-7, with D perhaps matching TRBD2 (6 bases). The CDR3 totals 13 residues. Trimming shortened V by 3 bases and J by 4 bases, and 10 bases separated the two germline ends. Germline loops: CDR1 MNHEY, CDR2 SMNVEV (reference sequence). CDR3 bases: TGTGCCAGCAGTTTGGGGGGTCATTACGAGCAGTACTTC. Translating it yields CASSLGGHYEQYF.

CDR3 in amino acids: CASSYGGITGELFF. As DNA, the CDR3 is TGTGCCAGCAGTTACGGGGGGATCACCGGGGAGCTGTTTTTT. This sequence joins TRBV6-2 or TRBV6-3 and TRBJ2-2, with a weak D call TRBD2 (6 bases). The CDR3 is made up of 14 amino acids. Deletions cut 2 bases from V and 4 bases from J, with 8 bases between. Per the germline V gene, CDR1 is MNHEY and CDR2 is SVGEGT.

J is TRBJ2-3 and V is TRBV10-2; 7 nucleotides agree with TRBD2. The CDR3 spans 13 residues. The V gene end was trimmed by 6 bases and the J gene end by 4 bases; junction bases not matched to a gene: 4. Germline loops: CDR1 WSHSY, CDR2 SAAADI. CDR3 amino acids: CASSGRFPDTQYF. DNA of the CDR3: TGCGCCAGCAGCGGGAGGTTTCCAGATACGCAGTATTTT.

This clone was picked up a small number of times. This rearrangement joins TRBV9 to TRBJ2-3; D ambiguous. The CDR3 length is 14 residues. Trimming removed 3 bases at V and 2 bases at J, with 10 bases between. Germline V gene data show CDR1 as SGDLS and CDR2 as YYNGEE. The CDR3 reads CASSATTFTDTQYF. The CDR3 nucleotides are TGTGCCAGCAGCGCCACTACGTTCACAGATACGCAGTATTTT.

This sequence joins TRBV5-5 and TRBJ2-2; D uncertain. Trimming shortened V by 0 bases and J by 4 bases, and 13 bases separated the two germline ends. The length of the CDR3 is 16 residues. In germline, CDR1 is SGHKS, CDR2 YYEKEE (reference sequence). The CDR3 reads CASSLVFYSGTGELFF. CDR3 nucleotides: TGTGCCAGCAGCTTGGTTTTCTACAGTGGCACCGGGGAGCTGTTTTTT.

The CDR3 coding sequence is TGTGCCAGCAGTCTCGGGAGCGCAACCTACGAGCAGTACTTC. Translated, it gives CASSLGSATYEQYF. The chain links TRBV28 to TRBJ2-7; D is perhaps TRBD2 (6 bases). The CDR3 loop spans 14 amino acids. The V gene's germline CDR1 is MDHEN and CDR2 SYDVKM. The V and J ends lost 5 bases and 2 bases respectively, with 13 bases between them.

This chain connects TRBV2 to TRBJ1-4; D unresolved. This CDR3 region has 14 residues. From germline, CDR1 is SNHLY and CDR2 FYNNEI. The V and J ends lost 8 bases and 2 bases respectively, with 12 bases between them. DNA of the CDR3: TGTGCCAGCGCCCCCTTTGCGACTAATGAAAAACTGTTTTTT. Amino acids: CASAPFATNEKLFF.

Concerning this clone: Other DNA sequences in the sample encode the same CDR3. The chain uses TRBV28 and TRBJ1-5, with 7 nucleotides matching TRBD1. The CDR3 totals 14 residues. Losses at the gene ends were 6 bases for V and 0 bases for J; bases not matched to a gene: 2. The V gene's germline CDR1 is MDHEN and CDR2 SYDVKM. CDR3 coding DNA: TGTGCCAGCAGGGGACAGTATAGCAATCAGCCCCAGCATTTT. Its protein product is CASRGQYSNQPQHF.

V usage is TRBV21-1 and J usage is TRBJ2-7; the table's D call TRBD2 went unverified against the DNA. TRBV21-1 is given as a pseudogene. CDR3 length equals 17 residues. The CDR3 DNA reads TGTGCCAGCAGCTATAGGCGGAAGCGGGAGGGCCCTTACGAGCAGTACTTC. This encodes CASSYRRKREGPYEQYF.

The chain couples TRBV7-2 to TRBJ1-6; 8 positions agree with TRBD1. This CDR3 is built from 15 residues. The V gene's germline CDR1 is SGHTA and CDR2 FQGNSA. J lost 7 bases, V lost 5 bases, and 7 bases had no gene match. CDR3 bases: TGTGCCAGCAGCCATATCGACAGGGGAAATTCACCCCTCCACTTT. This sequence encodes CASSHIDRGNSPLHF. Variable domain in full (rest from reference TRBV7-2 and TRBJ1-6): GAGVSQSPSNKVTEKGKDVELRCDPISGHTALYWYRQSLGQGLEFLIYFQGNSAPDKSGLPSDRFSAERTGGSVSTLTIQRTQQEDSAVYLCASSHIDRGNSPLHFGNGTRLTVT.

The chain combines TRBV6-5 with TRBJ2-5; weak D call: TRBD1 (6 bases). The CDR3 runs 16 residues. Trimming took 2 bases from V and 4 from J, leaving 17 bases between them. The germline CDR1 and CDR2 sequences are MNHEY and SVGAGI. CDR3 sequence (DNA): TGTGCCAGCAGTTACGCGGGTGGTGGGACACGAGAGACCCAGTACTTC. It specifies CASSYAGGGTRETQYF.

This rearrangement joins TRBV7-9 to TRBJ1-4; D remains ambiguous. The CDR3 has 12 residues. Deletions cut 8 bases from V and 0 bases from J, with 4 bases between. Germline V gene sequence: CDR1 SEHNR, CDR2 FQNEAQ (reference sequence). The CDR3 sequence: CASSATNEKLFF. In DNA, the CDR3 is TGTGCCAGCTCCGCAACTAATGAAAAACTGTTTTTT.

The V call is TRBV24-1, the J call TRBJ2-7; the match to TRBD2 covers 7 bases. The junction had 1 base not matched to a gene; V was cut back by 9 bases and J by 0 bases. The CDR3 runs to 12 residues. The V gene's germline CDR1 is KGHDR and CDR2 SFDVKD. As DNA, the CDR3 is TGTGCCACCTCGGGGGGCTCCTACGAGCAGTACTTC. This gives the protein CATSGGSYEQYF.

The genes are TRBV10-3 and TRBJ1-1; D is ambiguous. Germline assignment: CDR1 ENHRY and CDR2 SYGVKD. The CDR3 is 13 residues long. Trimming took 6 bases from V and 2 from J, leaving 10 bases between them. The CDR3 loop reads CAIRTTENTEAFF. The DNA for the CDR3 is TGTGCCATCAGAACAACAGAAAACACTGAAGCTTTCTTT.

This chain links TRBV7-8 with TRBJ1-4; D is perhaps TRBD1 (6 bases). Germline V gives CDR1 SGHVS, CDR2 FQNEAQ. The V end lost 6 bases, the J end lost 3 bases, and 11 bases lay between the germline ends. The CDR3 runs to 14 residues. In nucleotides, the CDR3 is TGTGCCAGCAGTTTTGGACAGTCTAATGAAAAACTGTTTTTT. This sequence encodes CASSFGQSNEKLFF.

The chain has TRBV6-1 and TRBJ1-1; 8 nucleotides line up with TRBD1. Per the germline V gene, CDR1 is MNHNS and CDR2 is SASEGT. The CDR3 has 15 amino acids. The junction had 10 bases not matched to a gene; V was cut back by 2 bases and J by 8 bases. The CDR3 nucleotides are TGTGCCAGCAGTGAACAGGGGGCGAGGGCGGGAGAAGCTTTCTTT. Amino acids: CASSEQGARAGEAFF.

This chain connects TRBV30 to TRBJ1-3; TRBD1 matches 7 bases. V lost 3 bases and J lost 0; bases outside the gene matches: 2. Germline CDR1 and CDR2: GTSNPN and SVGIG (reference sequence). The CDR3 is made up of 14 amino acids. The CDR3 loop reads CAWRQGNSGNTIYF. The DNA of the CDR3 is TGTGCCTGGAGACAGGGGAACTCTGGAAACACCATATATTTT. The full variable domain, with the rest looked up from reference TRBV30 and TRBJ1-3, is SQTIHQWPATLVQPVGSPLSLECTVEGTSNPNLYWYRQAAGRGLQLLFYSVGIGQISSEVPQNLSASRPQDRQFILSSKKLLLSDSGFYLCAWRQGNSGNTIYFGEGSWLTVV.

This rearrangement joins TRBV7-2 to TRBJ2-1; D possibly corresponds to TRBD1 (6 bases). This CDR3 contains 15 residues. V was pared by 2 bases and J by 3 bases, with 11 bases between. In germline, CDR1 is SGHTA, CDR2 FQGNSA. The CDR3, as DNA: TGTGCCAGCAGCTTAATGACAGGAGACTACAATGAGCAGTTCTTC. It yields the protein CASSLMTGDYNEQFF. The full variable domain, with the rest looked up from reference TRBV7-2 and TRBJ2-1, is GAGVSQSPSNKVTEKGKDVELRCDPISGHTALYWYRQSLGQGLEFLIYFQGNSAPDKSGLPSDRFSAERTGGSVSTLTIQRTQQEDSAVYLCASSLMTGDYNEQFFGPGTRLTVL.

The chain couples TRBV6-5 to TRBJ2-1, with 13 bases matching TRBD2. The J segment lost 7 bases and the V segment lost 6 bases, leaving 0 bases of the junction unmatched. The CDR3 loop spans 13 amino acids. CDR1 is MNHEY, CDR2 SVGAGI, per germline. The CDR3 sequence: CASRGLAGNEQFF. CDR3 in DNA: TGTGCCAGCAGGGGACTAGCGGGGAATGAGCAGTTCTTC.

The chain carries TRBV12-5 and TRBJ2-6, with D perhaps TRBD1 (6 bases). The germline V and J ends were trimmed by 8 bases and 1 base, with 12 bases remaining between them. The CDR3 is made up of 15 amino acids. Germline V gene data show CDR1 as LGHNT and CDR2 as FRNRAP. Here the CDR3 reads CASKGGRSGANVLTF. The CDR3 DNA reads TGTGCTAGTAAAGGGGGTAGATCTGGGGCCAACGTCCTGACTTTC.

CDR3 protein: CASSVEGGGGPDNEQFF. Written as DNA, the CDR3 is TGTGCCAGCAGCGTAGAAGGTGGGGGAGGGCCGGACAATGAGCAGTTCTTC. The chain combines TRBV9 with TRBJ2-1; TRBD2 aligns across 7 bases. Germline lookup yields CDR1 SGDLS and CDR2 YYNGEE. The CDR3 length is 17 residues. V dropped 0 bases and J dropped 5; count of bases not matched to a gene: 11.

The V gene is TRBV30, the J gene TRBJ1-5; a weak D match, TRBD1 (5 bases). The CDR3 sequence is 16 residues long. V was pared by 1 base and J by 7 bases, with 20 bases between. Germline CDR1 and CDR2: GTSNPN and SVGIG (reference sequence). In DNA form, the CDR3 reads TGTGCCTGGAGTGCAAAAGGTGGACGGCGGGGCCAGCCCCAGCATTTT. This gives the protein CAWSAKGGRRGQPQHF.